The present T cell receptor beta chain was sequenced within a study of blood T cells in healthy people across ages. The use of a sample-barcoded 5' primer and a J-beta primer mix characterized a second PCR of roughly 7 to 12 cycles. TCRdb re-called the 5' RACE reads through MiXCR, storing one row per CDR3 protein. Found here are about 1.7 million distinct CDR3 sequences, over 25% of them singletons; the top ten hold 7.7%. Peripheral blood was drawn, approximately 9.4 milliliters per donor. Trimming removed 5 bases from V and 7 bases from J; junction bases left unmatched: 15. CDR1 is SSHAT and CDR2 is FNYEAQ in the germline V gene (reference sequence). The CDR3 runs to 16 residues.

The sequencing input was blood. The chain joins TRBV7-7 to TRBJ2-7, with 9 bases lining up with TRBD2. The clonotype comes from a woman aged 25 to 39 in good health. The CDR3 DNA sequence: TGTGCCAGCAGCCCCAGTGTAGCGGGAGCTTACAATGAGCAGTACTTC. This translates into CASSPSVAGAYNEQYF.